The entry below describes one T cell receptor beta chain. Its specificity is not known. Method: immunoSEQ multiplex PCR; TCRdb's copy keeps in-frame clones and lacks some. The sample holds some 30,000 clones; under 85% are singletons and the top ten take 3.8%. This sample is drawn from a study of T cells in narcolepsy. On the study more broadly: Donors had narcolepsy type 1 or type 2, or were healthy controls. Study findings and constraints: In some patient and control memory CD4+ samples, autoreactive clones were absent.

Germline V gene lookup returns CDR1 SGHRS and CDR2 YFSETQ. V lost 3 bases and J lost 6, with 12 bases in between. The CDR3 runs 14 residues. The rearrangement links TRBV5-1 to TRBJ2-2; no definite D call. The source is a human donor in good health. Material for sequencing was memory (CD45RA-) CD4+ T cells from blood. Here the CDR3 reads CASSSDGGPGELFF. The CDR3 DNA reads as TGCGCCAGCAGCTCGGACGGCGGCCCCGGGGAGCTGTTTTTT.